This T cell receptor (beta chain) originates from a study of blood T cell repertoires in COVID-19 (dated by TCRdb to between 2020 and 2021). Study-level background: Collaborator samples came from the United States, Italy and Spain and covered acute and convalescent phases of COVID-19. The prospective study material was composed of cDNA or gDNA derived from T cells, B-cell-depleted T cells, or PBMCs. Subjects who had been exposed to COVID-19, were actively infected with it, or had recovered from it provided the deeply sampled blood TCRbeta repertoires that made up the dataset. A freely available public database, intended as a resource for researchers studying the immune response to SARS-CoV-2, is where the repertoires were released. Samples were obtained from the ongoing ImmuneRACE study (first 160 participants) and from roughly 1,300 subjects provided by 6 global collaborators. Sample metadata almost always included a de-identified subject ID, COVID-19 status, age in years and sex. Where HLA class I and class II types were available, the types were taken from metadata supplied by the sample provider, not from assay-based typing. The research as a whole found: The amount of clinical and demographic metadata varied by source and participant and was provided uncurated.

TCRbeta CDR3 regions were amplified from genomic DNA by means of the immunoSEQ Assay, a bias-controlled multiplex PCR. Regarding the original processing steps: The number of nucleated cells in each sample was estimated from the amplification of reference gene primers within the assay. To quantify the absolute abundance of each unique TCRbeta CDR3 rearrangement, sequence reads were collapsed and filtered. For each sample, productive Simpson clonality was calculated by taking the square root of Simpson's diversity index across productive rearrangements. TCRdb holds this immuneACCESS table with in-frame rearrangements only. Some clones are missing; in checked studies, unresolved V genes explain under half, and the rest has no known cause. The DNA was the basis for D and trimming; V, J and clone size are from that table. This sample holds 280,000 or so clones; 90% were observed only once. The top ten hold about 1.7% of the sample.

Remarks on this clone: Its cognate antigen has yet to be identified. No much larger clone is present one base from it, and per-base qualities are unavailable.

In the prospective study, participants were roughly 18 to 100 years old, resided in approximately 25 geographic areas of the United States, and were enrolled through a virtual design. In the prospective study, cohorts were assigned on the basis of participant-reported clinical history obtained from a screening survey and a study questionnaire. In the prospective study, mobile phlebotomists collected whole blood, serum and a nasopharyngeal or oropharyngeal swab from each participant. Additional blood draws and questionnaires over an approximately two-month period could optionally be provided by prospective study participants. Before DNA extraction, blood samples from the prospective study were shipped at room temperature or frozen. The CDR3, from cysteine to phenylalanine, totals 13 residues. Just CDR3 DNA is preserved here, 39 bases in frame from base 1. The germline V gene (reference sequence) yields LNHNV for CDR1 and YYDKDF for CDR2. For this chain, trimming is 8 bases at the V end and 3 bases at the J end, and the number of junction bases without a gene match is 1.

This sequence uses TRBV15 and TRBJ2-7; 13 bases in the middle match TRBD2. The source material was PBMCs or T cells enriched from blood (not recorded which). The clonotype comes from a woman between 18 and 30 years old with acute COVID-19. The nucleotide sequence reads TGTGCCACCGGACTAGCGGGAGTCTACGAGCAGTACTTC. The translation is CATGLAGVYEQYF. Extended through the reference TRBV15 and TRBJ2-7 proteins, this CDR3 yields the full variable domain: DAMVIQNPRYQVTQFGKPVTLSCSQTLNHNVMYWYQQKSSQAPKLLFHYYDKDFNNEADTPDNFQSRRPNTSFCFLDIRSPGLGDTAMYLCATGLAGVYEQYFGPGTRLTVT.